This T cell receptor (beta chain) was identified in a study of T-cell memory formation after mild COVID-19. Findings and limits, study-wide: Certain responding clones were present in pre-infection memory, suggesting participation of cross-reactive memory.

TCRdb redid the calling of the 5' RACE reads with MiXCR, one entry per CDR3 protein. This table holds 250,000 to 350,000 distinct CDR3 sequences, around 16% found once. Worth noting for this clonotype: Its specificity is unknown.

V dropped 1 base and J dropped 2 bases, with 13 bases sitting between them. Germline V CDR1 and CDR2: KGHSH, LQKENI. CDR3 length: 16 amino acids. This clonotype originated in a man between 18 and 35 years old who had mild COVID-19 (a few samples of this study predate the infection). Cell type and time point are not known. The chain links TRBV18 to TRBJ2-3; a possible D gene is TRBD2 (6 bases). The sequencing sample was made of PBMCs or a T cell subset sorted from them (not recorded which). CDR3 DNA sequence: TGTGCCAGCTCACCACGCCTAGCGCAGCCCACAGATACGCAGTATTTT. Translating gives CASSPRLAQPTDTQYF.